Following are 10 T cell receptor beta chains from one sample sequenced in a study of human T cells and chemical hapten exposure. The sample's time point: pre-sensitization, week 0. Noted treatment: therapeutic diphenylcyclopropenone sensitization with weekly scalp DPC. TCRdb itself ran the RACE reads through MiXCR, one entry per CDR3 protein. The repertoire holds around 60,000 distinct CDR3 sequences, with roughly 6.7% as singletons. Sequencing was performed on whole blood, taken in connection with sensitization to the hapten diphenylcyclopropenone (DPC). The receptors shown here come from a woman between 25 and 40 years old with alopecia areata. Some clones in this sample may be carry-over from other donors' samples.

This clonotype was observed at least ten times. The chain is built from TRBV7-3 and TRBJ2-1, with 10 bases fitting TRBD1. The germline V gene encodes CDR1 SGHTA and CDR2 FQGTGA. V was pared by 3 bases and J by 5 bases, with 4 bases of the junction left unmatched. The CDR3 consists of 15 residues. For the CDR3, the DNA is TGTGCCAGCAGCTTTACCGGGACAGGGGACAATGAGCAGTTCTTC. It translates to CASSFTGTGDNEQFF.

This clonotype was picked up a small number of times. CDR3 residues: CASSRGANGSPLHF. The DNA of the CDR3 is TGTGCCAGCAGTCGGGGGGCGAACGGGTCGCCCCTCCACTTT. The chain recombines TRBV12-3 or TRBV12-4 with TRBJ1-6, with D possibly matching TRBD1 (6 bases). The CDR3 sequence is 14 residues long. V was shortened by 5 bases and J by 13 bases, with 18 bases between the two germline ends.

In this sample, this clonotype turned up many times. The chain couples TRBV2 to TRBJ2-4; D gene uncertain. CDR1 SNHLY and CDR2 FYNNEI come from the germline V gene. With 1 base removed from V and 6 bases from J, the gap between germline ends came to 10 bases. The CDR3 length is 14 residues. In DNA form, the CDR3 reads TGTGCCAGCAGTGAAGTCGTGGCAGTAAACATTCAGTACTTC. As protein: CASSEVVAVNIQYF.

This clonotype was detected many times. This chain connects TRBV5-1 to TRBJ1-4; D is uncertain. The germline V and J ends were trimmed by 1 base and 0 bases, with 4 bases remaining between them. CDR1 is SGHRS, CDR2 YFSETQ, per germline. The CDR3 sequence is 14 residues long. CDR3 sequence (DNA): TGCGCCAGCAGCTTGAGTGCAACTAATGAAAAACTGTTTTTT. Residues: CASSLSATNEKLFF. Looking up the rest from reference TRBV5-1 and TRBJ1-4 gives the full variable domain: KAGVTQTPRYLIKTRGQQVTLSCSPISGHRSVSWYQQTPGQGLQFLFEYFSETQRNKGNFPGRFSGRQFSNSRSEMNVSTLELGDSALYLCASSLSATNEKLFFGSGTQLSVL.

This clonotype was counted many times. The chain links TRBV12-3 or TRBV12-4 to TRBJ1-2, with D possibly TRBD1 on 5 matching bases. V lost 5 bases, J lost 5 bases, and 12 bases lay in between. CDR3 size: 13 residues. The CDR3 spells CASSPQVRYGYTF. The CDR3 DNA follows: TGTGCCAGCAGTCCACAGGTGCGATATGGCTACACCTTC.

Ten or more counts support this clonotype. This chain uses TRBV6-5 with TRBJ2-5; 10 positions match TRBD2. The V segment lost 0 bases and the J segment 4 bases; nucleotides outside the gene matches: 5. CDR1 is MNHEY and CDR2 is SVGAGI in the germline V gene. The CDR3 extends over 16 amino acids. Here the CDR3 reads CASSYSTSGVGETQYF. For the CDR3, the DNA is TGTGCCAGCAGTTACTCTACTAGCGGGGTGGGAGAGACCCAGTACTTC.

This clonotype was counted many times. One end of the junction is discordant with germline, which a read error may explain. V is TRBV27 and J is TRBJ2-7, with a possible D match to TRBD2 (5 bases). CDR1 and CDR2 (germline): MNHEY, SMNVEV (reference sequence). This CDR3 has 13 amino acids. CDR3 DNA sequence: TGTGCCAGCAGCTTATCATCTAGCCGCGAGCAGTACTTC. Encoded protein: CASSLSSSREQYF.

This clonotype was counted only a few times. This chain joins TRBV7-9 and TRBJ2-1; TRBD1 matches at 8 bases. From germline, CDR1 is SEHNR and CDR2 FQNEAQ (reference sequence). With V trimmed by 4 bases and J by 4 bases, 9 bases remained unmatched. The CDR3 is 16 amino acids. The DNA for the CDR3 is TGTGCCAGCAGCTCAGGAACCGGGACAGGATACAATGAGCAGTTCTTC. It translates to CASSSGTGTGYNEQFF.

This clonotype was seen many times. The rearrangement joins TRBV20-1 to TRBJ1-5, with TRBD1 matching 8 bases. Germline CDR1 DFQATT, CDR2 SNEGSKA (reference sequence). Losses at the gene ends were 6 bases for V and 5 bases for J; bases not matched to a gene: 21. This CDR3 has 18 amino acids. CDR3 amino acids: CSAGPDRARAGLHQPQHF. The CDR3 bases are TGCAGTGCCGGACCGGACAGGGCTCGGGCCGGTTTACATCAGCCCCAGCATTTT.

This clonotype was observed many times. This rearrangement joins TRBV5-6 to TRBJ1-1; no definite D call. The germline V gene has CDR1 SGHDT and CDR2 YYEEEE. The CDR3 runs to 14 residues. Trimming removed 5 bases from V and 1 base from J, with 12 bases in between. DNA of the CDR3: TGTGCCAGCAGTTTCGGAACGGGGAACACTGAAGCTTTCTTT. Translation: CASSFGTGNTEAFF.